This T cell receptor beta chain stems from a study of blood T cell repertoires in COVID-19. As handled by the study authors: Cell counts per sample came from amplifying reference gene primers. Libraries were prepared by immunoSEQ multiplex PCR; TCRdb keeps only in-frame clonotypes and omits some of them. The DNA was the basis for D and trimming; V, J and clone size are from that table. The sample includes 100,000 to 150,000 clones, about 88% of them seen just once. The CDR3 extends over 15 amino acids. V lost 4 bases, J lost 7 bases, and 18 bases lay in between. CDR1 is SGHRS, CDR2 YFSETQ, per germline.

The chain couples TRBV5-1 to TRBJ2-1; D perhaps matches TRBD2 (6 bases). This clonotype was sampled from a woman of 80 years or more with acute or convalescent COVID-19. Source material: peripheral blood. The CDR3 DNA follows: TGCGCCAGCAGCCGAAATTGGAGGGCCGGTAATGAGCAGTTCTTC. Translating gives CASSRNWRAGNEQFF.